Sequencing of this T cell receptor beta chain was carried out in a study of T cell clonotyping in hematopoietic cell transplantation. Stated time point: recipient sample about 28 days before transplant, after cytoreduction. Samples: about 28 days before transplant, then days 30, 100 and 180 after. The CDR3 is 14 residues long. Trimming cost V 6 bases and J 4 bases; bases outside gene matches: 8. CDR1 is MDHEN, CDR2 SYDVKM, per germline. Produced via immunoSEQ multiplex PCR; TCRdb's table is partial and in-frame only. The data show tens of thousands of clones, with around 96% seen just once and approximately 1.8% held by the top ten.

The gene calls are TRBV28 and TRBJ2-5; TRBD1 matches at 7 bases. The sample was peripheral blood mononuclear cells, taken before stem cell transplant. This sequence originates from a woman aged 45-65 years with acute myeloid leukemia. Some clones in this sample may be carry-over from other donors' samples. This chain's CDR3 is CASSKQGSGETQYF. The CDR3 DNA follows: TGTGCCAGCAGCAAACAGGGGTCGGGAGAGACCCAGTACTTC.